The 14 T cell receptor beta chains presented below share a single source sample, sequenced in a study of cytomegalovirus exposure and HLA in healthy donors. The study ran its PCR with 60 Vbeta and 13 Jbeta primers. Some clones are missing from TCRdb's copy, which holds only in-frame ones; the method was immunoSEQ multiplex PCR. The table records about 190,000 clones, 80% of them present only once. Sequencing used PBMCs. These receptors came from a man aged 35 to 55 in good health and CMV-seropositive.

V gene TRBV7-9 combines with J gene TRBJ2-3, with 8 nucleotides matching TRBD1. The CDR3 is 15 residues long. J was trimmed by 2 bases and V by 5 bases; bases with no gene match: 6. Germline V gives CDR1 SEHNR, CDR2 FQNEAQ (reference sequence). The CDR3 here is CASSPDRALTDTQYF. CDR3 bases: TGTGCCAGCAGCCCGGACAGGGCCCTCACAGATACGCAGTATTTT. The variable domain in full, with the rest retrieved from reference TRBV7-9 and TRBJ2-3, is DTGVSQNPRHKITKRGQNVTFRCDPISEHNRLYWYRQTLGQGPEFLTYFQNEAQLEKSRLLSDRFSAERPKGSFSTLEIQRTEQGDSAMYLCASSPDRALTDTQYFGPGTRLTVL.

Remarks on this clone: A junction end diverges from the germline sequence, so it may reflect a read error. The V gene is TRBV10-3, the J gene TRBJ1-1; a possible D gene is TRBD1 (6 bases). CDR1 ENHRY and CDR2 SYGVKD come from the germline V gene. The length of the CDR3 is 14 residues. CDR3 in DNA: TGTGCCACCAGTCAAGGGACAACGAACACTGAAGCTTTCTTT. Amino acids: CATSQGTTNTEAFF.

The chain has TRBV5-4 and TRBJ2-4; possibly TRBD1 for D (6 bases). Germline V gene data show CDR1 as SGHNT and CDR2 as YYREEE (reference sequence). This CDR3 spans 14 amino acids. The V end lost 1 base, the J end lost 8 bases, and 13 bases lay between the germline ends. The CDR3 nucleotides read TGTGCCAGCAGCTTGTCCCAGGGGTTGGACATTCAGTACTTC. Translated, it gives CASSLSQGLDIQYF.

The chain carries TRBV27 and TRBJ2-5; D is unresolved. Germline CDR1 is MNHEY and CDR2 is SMNVEV (reference sequence). V lost 4 bases to trimming and J lost 5 bases, with 11 bases between them. The CDR3 totals 13 residues. In nucleotides, the CDR3 is TGTGCCAGCAGTTATACGGGTGGGGAGACCCAGTACTTC. Its translation: CASSYTGGETQYF.

V is TRBV6-1 and J is TRBJ1-1, with TRBD1 as a possible D gene (6 bases). Trimming cost V 3 bases and J 2 bases, with 10 bases left between them. This CDR3 contains 14 residues. CDR1 and CDR2 (germline): MNHNS, SASEGT. DNA of the CDR3: TGTGCCAGCAGTGACAGGGGCAGAAACACTGAAGCTTTCTTT. Protein: CASSDRGRNTEAFF.

This clone was found once. The same CDR3 arises from other DNA sequences in this sample as well. This rearrangement joins TRBV29-1 to TRBJ2-7; D unclear. The germline V gene encodes CDR1 SQVTM and CDR2 ANQGSEA. V gave up 2 bases and J gave up 4 bases, with 6 bases separating them. The CDR3 runs to 11 residues. DNA for the CDR3: TGCAGCGTTGAAAATAGATACGAGCAGTACTTC. It is translated as CSVENRYEQYF.

The V gene is TRBV5-4, the J gene TRBJ2-5; the match to TRBD2 covers 8 bases. Germline loops: CDR1 SGHNT, CDR2 YYREEE (reference sequence). Trimming at V came to 4 bases and at J to 5 bases, leaving 7 bases not matched to a gene. CDR3 length: 14 residues. This CDR3 is CASSPGGGPETQYF. Here the CDR3 DNA reads TGTGCCAGCAGCCCCGGGGGGGGCCCGGAGACCCAGTACTTC.

J is TRBJ2-5 and V is TRBV27, with D possibly TRBD2 on 6 matching bases. Trimming left V 7 bases short and J 5 bases short, with 20 bases between. Germline loops: CDR1 MNHEY, CDR2 SMNVEV (reference sequence). This CDR3 has 15 residues. CDR3 DNA: TGTGCCAGCAAATCGGGGGTCTCTGGATGGGAGACCCAGTACTTC. This codes for CASKSGVSGWETQYF.

The chain joins TRBV2 to TRBJ1-2; 8 bases are shared with TRBD1. The length of the CDR3 is 13 residues. Germline V gene sequence: CDR1 SNHLY, CDR2 FYNNEI. Trimming cost V 6 bases and J 8 bases; bases outside gene matches: 8. The CDR3 nucleotides are TGTGCCAGCAGGGAACAGGGGGTAGGCGGCTACACCTTC. Amino acids: CASREQGVGGYTF.

This clone was seen more than once but under ten times. The V call is TRBV15, the J call TRBJ2-1, with TRBD2 matching over 9 bases. The CDR3 consists of 15 residues. V gave up 3 bases and J gave up 2 bases; unmatched junction bases: 2. Germline V gene sequence: CDR1 LNHNV, CDR2 YYDKDF (reference sequence). The CDR3 DNA is TGTGCCACCAGCAGGACTAGCGGACCCTACAATGAGCAGTTCTTC. It encodes CATSRTSGPYNEQFF.

The J gene is TRBJ1-2, the V gene TRBV5-1; D call uncertain. The CDR3 loop spans 15 amino acids. CDR1 SGHRS and CDR2 YFSETQ come from the germline V gene. Trimming took 0 bases from V and 4 from J, leaving 13 bases between them. DNA for the CDR3: TGCGCCAGCAGCTTGGTTTCAGGCCCTTTCTATGGCTACACCTTC. It is translated as CASSLVSGPFYGYTF.

The V call is TRBV7-3, the J call TRBJ1-5, with a tentative D call TRBD1 (6 bases). V gave up 5 bases and J gave up 6 bases, with 11 bases separating them. The CDR3 has 13 amino acids. CDR1 SGHTA and CDR2 FQGTGA come from the germline V gene. The CDR3 DNA sequence: TGTGCCAGCAGCCTGGACAGAGCTCAGCCCCAGCATTTT. This encodes CASSLDRAQPQHF.

The chain employs TRBV28 and TRBJ2-5; TRBD2 matches 10 bases. Germline V gene lookup returns CDR1 MDHEN and CDR2 SYDVKM. V lost 9 bases and J lost 4; bases outside the gene matches: 8. The CDR3 runs 14 residues. Here the CDR3 reads CASRSGGEVETQYF. Here the CDR3 DNA reads TGTGCCAGTCGAAGCGGGGGGGAGGTAGAGACCCAGTACTTC.

The V call is TRBV19, the J call TRBJ1-4, with 9 positions matching TRBD1. This CDR3 has 16 amino acids. Germline V CDR1 and CDR2: LNHDA, SQIVND (reference sequence). V was clipped by 5 bases and J by 9 bases; unmatched bases: 13. The DNA of the CDR3 is TGTGCCAGTAGTCTAATGTGGGGACAGGGAAGGAAAAAACTGTTTTTT. It is translated as CASSLMWGQGRKKLFF.